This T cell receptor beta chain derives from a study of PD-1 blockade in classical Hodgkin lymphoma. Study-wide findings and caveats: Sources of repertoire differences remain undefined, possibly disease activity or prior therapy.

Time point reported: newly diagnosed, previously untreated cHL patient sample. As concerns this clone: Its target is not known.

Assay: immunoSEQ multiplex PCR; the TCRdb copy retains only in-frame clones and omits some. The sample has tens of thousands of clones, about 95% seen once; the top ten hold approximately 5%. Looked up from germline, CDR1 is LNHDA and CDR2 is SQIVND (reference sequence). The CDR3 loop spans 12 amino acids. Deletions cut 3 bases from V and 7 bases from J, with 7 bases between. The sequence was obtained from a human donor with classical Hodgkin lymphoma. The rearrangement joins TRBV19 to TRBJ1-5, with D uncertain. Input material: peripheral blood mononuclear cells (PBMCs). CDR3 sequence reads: CASSMMRQPQHF. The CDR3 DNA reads TGTGCCAGTAGTATGATGAGGCAGCCCCAGCATTTT.